This entry concerns a single T cell receptor (beta chain). This sample was taken from a study of blood T cell repertoires in COVID-19. Libraries were prepared by immunoSEQ multiplex PCR; TCRdb keeps only in-frame clonotypes and omits some of them. The sample consists of under 300,000 clones, approximately 88% of them appearing once. Germline CDR1 is LGHNA and CDR2 is YNFKEQ. Germline trimming cut 1 base from V and 5 bases from J; bases unmatched to any gene: 4. The CDR3 is 15 amino acids. Sequenced sample: peripheral blood. The chain employs TRBV4-2 and TRBJ2-5; 10 bases line up with TRBD1. The sequence derives from a man over 45 with acute or convalescent COVID-19. In DNA form, the CDR3 reads TGTGCCAGCAGCCAAGCGGGACAGGGGAGCGAGACCCAGTACTTC. This sequence encodes CASSQAGQGSETQYF.